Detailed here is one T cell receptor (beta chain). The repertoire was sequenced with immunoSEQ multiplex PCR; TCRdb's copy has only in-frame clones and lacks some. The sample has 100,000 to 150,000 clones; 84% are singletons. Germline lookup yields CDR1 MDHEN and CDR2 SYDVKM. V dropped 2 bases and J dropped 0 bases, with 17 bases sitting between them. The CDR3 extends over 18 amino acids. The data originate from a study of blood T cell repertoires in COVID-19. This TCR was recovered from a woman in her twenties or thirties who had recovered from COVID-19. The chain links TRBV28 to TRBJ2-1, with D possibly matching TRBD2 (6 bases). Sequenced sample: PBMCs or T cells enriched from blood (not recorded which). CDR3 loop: CASSLAGVLGGSYNEQFF. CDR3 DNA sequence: TGTGCCAGCAGTTTAGCCGGGGTCCTCGGGGGCTCCTACAATGAGCAGTTCTTC.